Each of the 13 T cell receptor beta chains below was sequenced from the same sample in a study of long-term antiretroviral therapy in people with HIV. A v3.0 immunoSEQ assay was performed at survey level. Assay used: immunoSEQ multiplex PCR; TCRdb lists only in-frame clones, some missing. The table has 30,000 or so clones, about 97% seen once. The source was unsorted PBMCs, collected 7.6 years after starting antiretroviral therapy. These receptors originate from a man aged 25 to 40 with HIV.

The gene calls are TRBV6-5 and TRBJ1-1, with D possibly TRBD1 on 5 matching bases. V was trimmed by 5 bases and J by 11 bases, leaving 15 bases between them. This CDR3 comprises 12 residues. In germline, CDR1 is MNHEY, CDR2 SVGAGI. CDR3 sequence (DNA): TGTGCCAGCAGTCCGGGGGGGGAAAGGGCTTTCTTT. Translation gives CASSPGGERAFF.

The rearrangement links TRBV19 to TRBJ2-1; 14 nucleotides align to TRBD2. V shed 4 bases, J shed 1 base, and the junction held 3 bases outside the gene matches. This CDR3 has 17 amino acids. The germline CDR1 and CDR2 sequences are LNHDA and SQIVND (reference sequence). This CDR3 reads CASSTGTSGRSYNEQFF. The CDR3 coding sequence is TGTGCCAGTAGTACCGGGACTAGCGGGAGATCCTACAATGAGCAGTTCTTC.

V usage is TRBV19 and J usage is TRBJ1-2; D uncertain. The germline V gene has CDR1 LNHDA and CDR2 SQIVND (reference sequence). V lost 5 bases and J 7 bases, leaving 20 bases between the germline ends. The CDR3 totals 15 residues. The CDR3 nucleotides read TGTGCCAGTAGTCCCTCTTTGACCCGAGCGGCTGGCTACACCTTC. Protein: CASSPSLTRAAGYTF.

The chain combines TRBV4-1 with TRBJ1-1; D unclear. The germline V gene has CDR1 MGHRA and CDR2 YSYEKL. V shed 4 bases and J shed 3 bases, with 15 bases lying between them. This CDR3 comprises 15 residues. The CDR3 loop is CASSREVGGDTEAFF. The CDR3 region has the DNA TGCGCCAGCAGCCGAGAAGTCGGCGGGGACACTGAAGCTTTCTTT.

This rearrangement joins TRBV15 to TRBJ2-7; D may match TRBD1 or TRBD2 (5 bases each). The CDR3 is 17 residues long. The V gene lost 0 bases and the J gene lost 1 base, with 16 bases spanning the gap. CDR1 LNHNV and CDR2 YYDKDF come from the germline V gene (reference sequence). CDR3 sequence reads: CATSREGVSGRSYEQYF. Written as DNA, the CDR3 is TGTGCCACCAGCAGAGAGGGGGTAAGCGGTCGGTCCTACGAGCAGTACTTC. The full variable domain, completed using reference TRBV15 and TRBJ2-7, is DAMVIQNPRYQVTQFGKPVTLSCSQTLNHNVMYWYQQKSSQAPKLLFHYYDKDFNNEADTPDNFQSRRPNTSFCFLDIRSPGLGDTAMYLCATSREGVSGRSYEQYFGPGTRLTVT.

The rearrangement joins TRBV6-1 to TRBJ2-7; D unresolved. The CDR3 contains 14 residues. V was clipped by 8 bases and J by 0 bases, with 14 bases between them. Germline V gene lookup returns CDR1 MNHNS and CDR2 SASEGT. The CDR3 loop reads CASLRARSSYEQYF. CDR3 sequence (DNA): TGTGCCAGCCTTCGGGCGCGGAGCTCCTACGAGCAGTACTTC.

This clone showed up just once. CDR3 residues: CASSRGGRYEQYF. The CDR3 nucleotides read TGTGCCAGCAGCCGAGGGGGCCGCTACGAGCAGTACTTC. The chain recombines TRBV7-3 with TRBJ2-7, with 7 bases aligning to TRBD1. Germline-derived CDR1 and CDR2 are SGHTA and FQGTGA. The ends lost 5 bases at V and 3 bases at J; junction bases unmatched: 4. The CDR3 extends over 13 amino acids.

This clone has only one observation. CDR3 sequence (DNA): TGTGCCAGCAGTCGAGGGGTCGGGCGGACTTCGGGAGCTTTCTTT. It codes for CASSRGVGRTSGAFF. The rearrangement links TRBV6-5 to TRBJ1-1, with a possible D match to TRBD1 (5 bases). V was trimmed by 5 bases and J by 10 bases, leaving 23 bases between them. Germline V gene data show CDR1 as MNHEY and CDR2 as SVGAGI. The CDR3 is 15 residues long.

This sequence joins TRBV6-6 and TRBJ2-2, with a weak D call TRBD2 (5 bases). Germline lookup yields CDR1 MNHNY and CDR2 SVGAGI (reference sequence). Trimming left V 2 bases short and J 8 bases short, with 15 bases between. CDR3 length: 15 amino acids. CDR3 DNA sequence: TGTGCCAGCAGTTACGGACTGGACCTTGAAGGGGAGCTGTTTTTT. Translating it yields CASSYGLDLEGELFF.

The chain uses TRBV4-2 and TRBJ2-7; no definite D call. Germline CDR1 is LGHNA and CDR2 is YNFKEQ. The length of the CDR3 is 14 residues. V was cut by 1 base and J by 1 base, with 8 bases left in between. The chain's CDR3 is CASSQGLGSYEQYF. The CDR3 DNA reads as TGTGCCAGCAGCCAAGGTTTGGGGTCCTACGAGCAGTACTTC.

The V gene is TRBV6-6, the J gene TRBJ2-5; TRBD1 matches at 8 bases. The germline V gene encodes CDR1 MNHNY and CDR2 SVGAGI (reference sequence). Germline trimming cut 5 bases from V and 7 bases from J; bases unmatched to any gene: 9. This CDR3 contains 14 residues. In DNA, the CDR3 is TGTGCCAGCAGTCCAGCCCCCGACAGGGGGACCCAGTACTTC. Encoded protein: CASSPAPDRGTQYF.

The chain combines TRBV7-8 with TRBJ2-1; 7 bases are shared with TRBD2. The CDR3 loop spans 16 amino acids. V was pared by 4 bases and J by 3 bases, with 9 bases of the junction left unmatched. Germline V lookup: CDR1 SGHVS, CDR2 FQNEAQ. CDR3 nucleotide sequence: TGTGCCAGCAGCTCCGATAGGGGAGGGGACTACAATGAGCAGTTCTTC. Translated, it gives CASSSDRGGDYNEQFF.

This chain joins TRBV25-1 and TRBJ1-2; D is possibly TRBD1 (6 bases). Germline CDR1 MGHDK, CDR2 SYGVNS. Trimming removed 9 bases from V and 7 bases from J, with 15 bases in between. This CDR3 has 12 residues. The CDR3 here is CASRRNRAGYTF. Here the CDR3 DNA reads TGTGCCAGTCGCCGTAACAGGGCTGGCTACACCTTC.